This T cell receptor beta chain emerged from a study of CD8+ T cells in alopecia areata. Study-level findings and limits: Lesional tissue from the scalp (especially in alopecia totalis/universalis) showed higher clonality than normal scalp. Scalp and blood samples kept many expanded lesional clones throughout tofacitinib.

cDNA reverse transcribed from extracted RNA served as the sequencing template. This table comes from immunoSEQ multiplex PCR, and its TCRdb copy is limited to in-frame clones, with some not included. The sample carries about 210,000 clones, 40% to 55% recorded once. Germline V gives CDR1 SGDLS, CDR2 YYNGEE. CDR3 size: 16 residues. V lost 4 bases to trimming and J lost 4 bases; unmatched junction nucleotides: 5. This clone has only a few counts. Its antigen is currently unknown. Treatment indicated: oral pan-JAK inhibitor, 5-10 mg twice daily. The investigators collected lesional scalp punch biopsies and peripheral blood from alopecia areata patients. PBMCs served as the source from which CD4+ and CD8+ T cells were sorted.

Sequencing used CD4+ T cells sorted from blood, obtained at approximately week 39, from a patient treated with tofacitinib. The chain has TRBV9 and TRBJ2-1; 13 bases match TRBD2. The clonotype comes from a human donor with alopecia areata. The CDR3 DNA is TGTGCCAGCAGCCCCAGGGGACTAGCGGGGTACAATGAGCAGTTCTTC. This codes for CASSPRGLAGYNEQFF.